A single sample gave rise to the 18 T cell receptor beta chains below, sequenced in a study of T cell responses to AZD1222 COVID-19 vaccine. This table comes from immunoSEQ multiplex PCR, and its TCRdb copy is limited to in-frame clones, with some not included. In the table there are about 110,000 clones, around 90% of which are singletons. Material: peripheral blood, obtained 28 days after the second AZD1222 dose. The receptors stem from an adult who received the AZD1222 COVID-19 vaccine.

The chain combines TRBV11-3 with TRBJ2-3, with TRBD1 identical over 7 bases. The ends lost 5 bases at V and 3 bases at J; junction bases unmatched: 8. CDR1 and CDR2 from the germline V gene are SGHNT and YENEEA. This CDR3 comprises 15 residues. The chain's CDR3 is CASSPRQGLTDTQYF. DNA of the CDR3: TGTGCCAGCAGCCCAAGACAGGGTTTAACAGATACGCAGTATTTT.

V is TRBV6-5 and J is TRBJ2-7, with D possibly being TRBD1 (5 bases). Germline values: CDR1 MNHEY, CDR2 SVGAGI. The V end was cut by 7 bases, the J end by 1 base, with 14 bases between. This CDR3 is 14 amino acids long. Written as DNA, the CDR3 is TGTGCCAGCACGCTCACTCAGGGATCCTACGAGCAGTACTTC. It codes for CASTLTQGSYEQYF.

The chain carries TRBV28 and TRBJ2-2; D not resolved. Germline V gene lookup returns CDR1 MDHEN and CDR2 SYDVKM. The CDR3 is 14 residues long. Trimming shortened V by 8 bases and J by 1 base, and 11 bases separated the two germline ends. DNA of the CDR3: TGTGCCAGCCTCCCTAACAGGAACACCGGGGAGCTGTTTTTT. It translates to CASLPNRNTGELFF.

The genes are TRBV5-6 and TRBJ1-5; unclear D gene. The CDR3 runs 15 residues. CDR1 and CDR2 (germline): SGHDT, YYEEEE. V was shortened by 1 base and J by 1 base, with 9 bases between the two germline ends. The CDR3, as DNA: TGTGCCAGCAGCTTGTGGGCTGCAAGCAATCAGCCCCAGCATTTT. As protein: CASSLWAASNQPQHF.

This clone was counted only a few times. The chain links TRBV5-1 to TRBJ2-5; 10 nucleotides agree with TRBD1. Germline values: CDR1 SGHRS, CDR2 YFSETQ. This CDR3 is built from 13 residues. The V segment lost 3 bases and the J segment 7 bases; nucleotides outside the gene matches: 3. The chain's CDR3 is CASSYGQGGTQYF. CDR3 nucleotide sequence: TGCGCCAGCAGCTACGGACAGGGGGGGACCCAGTACTTC.

The rearrangement links TRBV7-9 to TRBJ1-1; perhaps TRBD1 as D (6 bases). V lost 4 bases to trimming and J lost 5 bases, with 20 bases between them. The CDR3 spans 16 residues. Germline assignment: CDR1 SEHNR and CDR2 FQNEAQ (reference sequence). In nucleotides, the CDR3 is TGTGCCAGCAGCTATCCGGGACAAAATGTAGGGACTGAAGCTTTCTTT. Protein product: CASSYPGQNVGTEAFF.

The chain uses TRBV7-9 and TRBJ2-7; D possibly matches TRBD1 or TRBD2 (5 bases each). Per the germline V gene, CDR1 is SEHNR and CDR2 is FQNEAQ (reference sequence). The V gene lost 3 bases and the J gene lost 2 bases, with 20 bases spanning the gap. The CDR3 has 17 residues. The CDR3 DNA follows: TGTGCCAGCAGCTTGCCCCTCCGGGGCGGCAAGACCTACGAGCAGTACTTC. Encoded protein: CASSLPLRGGKTYEQYF.

The chain combines TRBV11-2 with TRBJ1-6; tentatively, D is TRBD1 (6 bases). V shed 3 bases and J shed 9 bases, with 12 bases lying between them. The CDR3 spans 14 residues. The V gene's germline CDR1 is SGHAT and CDR2 FQNNGV. CDR3 residues: CASSFAGARSPLHF. DNA for the CDR3: TGTGCCAGCAGCTTCGCAGGGGCACGTTCACCCCTCCACTTT.

The rearrangement links TRBV6-5 to TRBJ1-1, with TRBD1 identical over 8 bases. With V trimmed by 8 bases and J by 5 bases, 4 bases remained unmatched. The length of the CDR3 is 12 residues. Germline lookup yields CDR1 MNHEY and CDR2 SVGAGI. The CDR3, as DNA: TGTGCCAGCGGACGACAGGGGACTGAAGCTTTCTTT. This gives the protein CASGRQGTEAFF.

This chain links TRBV2 with TRBJ2-7, with D possibly being TRBD2 (7 bases). Trimming cost V 7 bases and J 6 bases, with 19 bases left between them. CDR1 SNHLY and CDR2 FYNNEI come from the germline V gene. CDR3 length: 14 amino acids. CDR3 loop: CASKDLWGGGEQYF. The CDR3 nucleotides are TGTGCCAGCAAAGACCTGTGGGGGGGCGGCGAGCAGTACTTC.

The V gene is TRBV11-1, the J gene TRBJ1-4; D gene uncertain. Germline CDR1 is SGHAT and CDR2 is FQDESV (reference sequence). Deletions cut 2 bases from V and 2 bases from J, with 3 bases between. CDR3 length equals 13 residues. CDR3 in DNA: TGTGCCAGCAGCTTACTGACTAATGAAAAACTGTTTTTT. Protein: CASSLLTNEKLFF.

V usage is TRBV28 and J usage is TRBJ1-5; the D is unclear. The CDR3 covers 15 residues. V dropped 2 bases and J dropped 7 bases, with 15 bases sitting between them. CDR1 is MDHEN, CDR2 SYDVKM, per germline. The CDR3 DNA is TGTGCCAGCAGTTTACTGGGGAGCGGCGGCCAGCCCCAGCATTTT. Protein sequence: CASSLLGSGGQPQHF.

This clone was seen once. The CDR3 protein is CASIPPGGRSPAEQYF. The CDR3 DNA reads TGTGCCAGCATCCCCCCTGGCGGGAGGTCCCCGGCCGAGCAGTACTTC. The chain couples TRBV28 to TRBJ2-7, with 8 bases fitting TRBD2. The CDR3 spans 16 residues. V lost 7 bases to trimming and J lost 6 bases; unmatched junction nucleotides: 17. Per germline, CDR1 MDHEN and CDR2 SYDVKM.

V is TRBV30 and J is TRBJ2-3; D is unresolved. V lost 3 bases to trimming and J lost 2 bases, with 9 bases between them. Germline CDR1 reads GTSNPN; CDR2 reads SVGIG (reference sequence). This CDR3 is built from 13 residues. The DNA of the CDR3 is TGTGCCTGGAGAAGTATCAACACAGATACGCAGTATTTT. This encodes CAWRSINTDTQYF.

The CDR3: CASSKPLESADGYTF. As DNA, the CDR3 is TGTGCCAGCAGCAAACCCTTGGAGAGCGCGGATGGCTACACCTTC. The chain links TRBV7-2 to TRBJ1-2; no clear D. Germline assignment: CDR1 SGHTA and CDR2 FQGNSA. The CDR3 has 15 amino acids. V lost 5 bases and J 6 bases, leaving 19 bases between the germline ends.

This clone is a singleton in its sample. The J gene is TRBJ2-6, the V gene TRBV18; D gene ambiguous. This CDR3 contains 15 residues. Trimming removed 1 base from V and 0 bases from J, with 4 bases in between. Germline V gene data show CDR1 as KGHSH and CDR2 as LQKENI. The chain's CDR3 is CASSPRLSGANVLTF. The CDR3, as DNA: TGTGCCAGCTCACCACGCCTCTCTGGGGCCAACGTCCTGACTTTC.

The chain employs TRBV9 and TRBJ2-1; 13 bases agree with TRBD2. The germline V gene encodes CDR1 SGDLS and CDR2 YYNGEE. The trim removed 3 bases at V and 4 bases at J, leaving 4 bases unmatched. There are 16 residues in the CDR3. The CDR3 sequence: CASSALLAGGYNEQFF. DNA of the CDR3: TGTGCCAGCAGCGCCCTACTAGCGGGAGGGTACAATGAGCAGTTCTTC.

This clone was seen once. The V call is TRBV29-1, the J call TRBJ1-4; maybe TRBD1 (6 bases). The CDR3 sequence is 14 residues long. V was trimmed by 5 bases and J by 0 bases, leaving 10 bases between them. Germline-derived CDR1 and CDR2 are SQVTM and ANQGSEA. Here the CDR3 DNA reads TGCAGCGTTTTTACAGGGTCAACTAATGAAAAACTGTTTTTT. This gives the protein CSVFTGSTNEKLFF.